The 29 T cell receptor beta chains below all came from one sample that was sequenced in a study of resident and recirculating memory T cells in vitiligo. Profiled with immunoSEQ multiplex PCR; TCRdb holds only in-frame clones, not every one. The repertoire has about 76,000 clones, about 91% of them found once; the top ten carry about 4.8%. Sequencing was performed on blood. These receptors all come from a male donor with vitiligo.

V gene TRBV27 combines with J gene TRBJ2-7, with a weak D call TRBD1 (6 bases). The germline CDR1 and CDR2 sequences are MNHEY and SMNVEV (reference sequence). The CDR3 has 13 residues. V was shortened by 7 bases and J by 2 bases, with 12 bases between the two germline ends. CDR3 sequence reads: CASIGRGTYEQYF. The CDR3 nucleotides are TGTGCCAGCATAGGAAGGGGGACCTACGAGCAGTACTTC.

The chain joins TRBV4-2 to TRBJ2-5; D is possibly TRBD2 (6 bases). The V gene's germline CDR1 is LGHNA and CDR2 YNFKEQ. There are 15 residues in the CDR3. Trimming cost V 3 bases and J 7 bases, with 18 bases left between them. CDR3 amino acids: CASSQGAGSLGTQYF. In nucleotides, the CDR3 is TGTGCCAGCAGCCAGGGAGCGGGCTCCCTTGGGACCCAGTACTTC.

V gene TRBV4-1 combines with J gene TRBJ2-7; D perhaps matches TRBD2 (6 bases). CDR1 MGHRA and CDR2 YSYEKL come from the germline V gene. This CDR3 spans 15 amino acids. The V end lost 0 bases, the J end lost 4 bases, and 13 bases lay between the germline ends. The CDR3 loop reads CASSQDWPGAYEQYF. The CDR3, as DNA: TGCGCCAGCAGCCAAGATTGGCCGGGAGCATACGAGCAGTACTTC.

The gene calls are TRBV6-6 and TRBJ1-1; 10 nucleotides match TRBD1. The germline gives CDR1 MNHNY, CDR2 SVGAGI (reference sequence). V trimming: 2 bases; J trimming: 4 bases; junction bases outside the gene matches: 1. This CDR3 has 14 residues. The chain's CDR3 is CASSYRTGGTEAFF. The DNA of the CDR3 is TGTGCCAGCAGTTACCGGACAGGGGGCACTGAAGCTTTCTTT.

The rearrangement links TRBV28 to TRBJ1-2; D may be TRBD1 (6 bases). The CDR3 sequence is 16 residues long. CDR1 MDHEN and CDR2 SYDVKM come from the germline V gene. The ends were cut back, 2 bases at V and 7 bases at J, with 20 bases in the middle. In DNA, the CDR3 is TGTGCCAGCAGTTTAGGCTGGGGGCGCAGAGTGCGTGGCTACACCTTC. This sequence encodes CASSLGWGRRVRGYTF.

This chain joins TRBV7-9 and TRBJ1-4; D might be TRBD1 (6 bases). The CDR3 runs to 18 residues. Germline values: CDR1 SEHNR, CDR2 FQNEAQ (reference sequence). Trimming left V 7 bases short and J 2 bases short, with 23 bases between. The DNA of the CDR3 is TGTGCCAGCACCCTGACAGGACAGATCTATGTGACTAATGAAAAACTGTTTTTT. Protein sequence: CASTLTGQIYVTNEKLFF.

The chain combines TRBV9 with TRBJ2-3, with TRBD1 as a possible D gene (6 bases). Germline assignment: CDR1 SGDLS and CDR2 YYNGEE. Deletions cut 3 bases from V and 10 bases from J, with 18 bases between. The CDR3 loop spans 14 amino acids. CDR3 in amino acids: CASSAVGAEGSQYF. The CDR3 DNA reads TGTGCCAGCAGCGCGGTGGGGGCAGAAGGTTCGCAGTATTTT.

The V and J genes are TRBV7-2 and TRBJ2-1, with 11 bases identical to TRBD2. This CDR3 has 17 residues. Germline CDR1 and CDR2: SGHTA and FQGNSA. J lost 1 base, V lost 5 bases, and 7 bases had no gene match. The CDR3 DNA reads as TGTGCCAGCAGCCGATTGGGACTAGCGGATTCCTACAATGAGCAGTTCTTC. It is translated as CASSRLGLADSYNEQFF.

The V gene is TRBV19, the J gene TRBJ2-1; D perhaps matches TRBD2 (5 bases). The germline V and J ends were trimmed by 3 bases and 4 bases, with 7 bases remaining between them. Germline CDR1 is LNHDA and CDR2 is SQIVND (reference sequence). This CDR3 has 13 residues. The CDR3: CASSIGEYNEQFF. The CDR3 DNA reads TGTGCCAGTAGTATCGGGGAGTACAATGAGCAGTTCTTC.

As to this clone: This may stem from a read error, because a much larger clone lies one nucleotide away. The CDR3 DNA follows: TGTGCCAGCAGCTCCCTAAGGACAGGGGGAAACGGGCAGTACTTC. Encoded protein: CASSSLRTGGNGQYF. The rearrangement joins TRBV11-2 to TRBJ2-7, with TRBD1 identical over 10 bases. The germline CDR1 and CDR2 sequences are SGHAT and FQNNGV. The V gene end was trimmed by 4 bases and the J gene end by 9 bases; junction bases not matched to a gene: 12. The CDR3 covers 15 residues.

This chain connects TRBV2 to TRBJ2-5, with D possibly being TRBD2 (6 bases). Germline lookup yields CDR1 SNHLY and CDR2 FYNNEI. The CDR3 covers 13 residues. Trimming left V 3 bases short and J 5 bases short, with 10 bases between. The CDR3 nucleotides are TGTGCCAGCAGTGACGGGGGATGGGAGACCCAGTACTTC. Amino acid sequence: CASSDGGWETQYF.

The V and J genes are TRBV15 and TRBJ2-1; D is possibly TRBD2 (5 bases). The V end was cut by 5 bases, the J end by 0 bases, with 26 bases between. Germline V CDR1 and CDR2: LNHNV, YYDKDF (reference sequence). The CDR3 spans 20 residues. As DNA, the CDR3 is TGTGCCACCAGCCTACCTCGTTGGGCGGGCCGACTAAGCTCCTACAATGAGCAGTTCTTC. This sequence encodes CATSLPRWAGRLSSYNEQFF.

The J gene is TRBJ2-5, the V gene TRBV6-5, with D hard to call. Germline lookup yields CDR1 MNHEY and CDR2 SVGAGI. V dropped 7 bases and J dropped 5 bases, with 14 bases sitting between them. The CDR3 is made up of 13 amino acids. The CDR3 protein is CASIPRYAETQYF. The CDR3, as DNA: TGTGCCAGCATTCCCCGTTATGCGGAGACCCAGTACTTC.

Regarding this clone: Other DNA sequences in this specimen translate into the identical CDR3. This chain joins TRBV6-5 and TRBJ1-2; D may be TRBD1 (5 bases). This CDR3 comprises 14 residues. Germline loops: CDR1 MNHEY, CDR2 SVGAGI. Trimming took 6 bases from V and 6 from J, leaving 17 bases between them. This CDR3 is CASSSVGDVNGYTF. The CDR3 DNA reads TGTGCCAGCAGCTCGGTAGGGGATGTTAATGGCTACACCTTC.

DNA of the CDR3: TGTGCCAGCTCACCACCGGCATTAACGAACACCGGGGAGCTGTTTTTT. It specifies CASSPPALTNTGELFF. The chain links TRBV18 to TRBJ2-2; D remains ambiguous. There are 16 residues in the CDR3. Per the germline V gene, CDR1 is KGHSH and CDR2 is LQKENI. V lost 0 bases, J lost 0 bases, and 8 bases lay in between.

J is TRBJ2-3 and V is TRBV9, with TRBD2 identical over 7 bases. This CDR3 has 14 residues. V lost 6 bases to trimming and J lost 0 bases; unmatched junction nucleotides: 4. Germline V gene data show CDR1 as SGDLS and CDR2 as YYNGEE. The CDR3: CASNPGRSTDTQYF. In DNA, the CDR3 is TGTGCCAGCAACCCCGGGAGGAGCACAGATACGCAGTATTTT.

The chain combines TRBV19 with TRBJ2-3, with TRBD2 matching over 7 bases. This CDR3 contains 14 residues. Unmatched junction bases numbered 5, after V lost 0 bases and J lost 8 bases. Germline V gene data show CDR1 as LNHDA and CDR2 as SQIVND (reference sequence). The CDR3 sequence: CASSIERQRGTQYF. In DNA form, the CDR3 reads TGTGCCAGTAGTATAGAGAGGCAGCGGGGTACGCAGTATTTT.

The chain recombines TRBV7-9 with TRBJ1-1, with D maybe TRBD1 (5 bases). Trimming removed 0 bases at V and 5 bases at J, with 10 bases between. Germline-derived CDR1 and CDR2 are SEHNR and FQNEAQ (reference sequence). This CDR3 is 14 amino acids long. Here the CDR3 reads CASSLALGGTEAFF. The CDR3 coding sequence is TGTGCCAGCAGCTTAGCGCTTGGGGGGACTGAAGCTTTCTTT.

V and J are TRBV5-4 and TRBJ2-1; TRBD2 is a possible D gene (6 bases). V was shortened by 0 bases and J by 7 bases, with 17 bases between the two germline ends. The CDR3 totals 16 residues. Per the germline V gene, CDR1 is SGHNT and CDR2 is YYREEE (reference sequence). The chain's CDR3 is CASSLDPGLVENEQFF. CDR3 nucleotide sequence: TGTGCCAGCAGCTTGGACCCGGGACTCGTTGAAAATGAGCAGTTCTTC.

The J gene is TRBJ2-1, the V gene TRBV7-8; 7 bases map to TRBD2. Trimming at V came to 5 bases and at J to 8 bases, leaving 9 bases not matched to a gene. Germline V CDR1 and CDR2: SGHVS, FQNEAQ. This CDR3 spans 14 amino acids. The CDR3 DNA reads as TGTGCCAGCAGCCTCGTGGAAAGCGGGGATGAGCAGTTCTTC. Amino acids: CASSLVESGDEQFF. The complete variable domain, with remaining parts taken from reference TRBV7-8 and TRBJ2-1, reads GAGVSQSPRYKVAKRGQDVALRCDPISGHVSLFWYQQALGQGPEFLTYFQNEAQLDKSGLPSDRFFAERPEGSVSTLKIQRTQQEDSAVYLCASSLVESGDEQFFGPGTRLTVL.

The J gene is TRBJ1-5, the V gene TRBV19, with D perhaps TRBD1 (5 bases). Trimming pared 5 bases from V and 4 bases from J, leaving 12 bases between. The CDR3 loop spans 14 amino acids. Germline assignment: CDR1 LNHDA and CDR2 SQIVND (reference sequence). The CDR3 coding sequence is TGTGCCAGTAGTCGACCAGACAGTAATCAGCCCCAGCATTTT. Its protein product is CASSRPDSNQPQHF.

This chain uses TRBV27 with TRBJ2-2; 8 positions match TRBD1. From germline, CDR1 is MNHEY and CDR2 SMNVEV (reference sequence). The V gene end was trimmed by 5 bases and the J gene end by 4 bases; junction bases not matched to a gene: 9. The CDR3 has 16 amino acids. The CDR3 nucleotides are TGTGCCAGCAGTCCACCTGGGACAGGCACCACCGGGGAGCTGTTTTTT. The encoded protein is CASSPPGTGTTGELFF.

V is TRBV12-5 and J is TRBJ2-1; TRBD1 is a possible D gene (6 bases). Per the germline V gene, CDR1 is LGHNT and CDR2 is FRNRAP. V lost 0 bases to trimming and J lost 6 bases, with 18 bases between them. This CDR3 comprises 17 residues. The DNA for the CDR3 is TGTGCTAGTGGTTTGGTTCGGTTCAGGGGACCCCTCAATGAGCAGTTCTTC. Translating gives CASGLVRFRGPLNEQFF.

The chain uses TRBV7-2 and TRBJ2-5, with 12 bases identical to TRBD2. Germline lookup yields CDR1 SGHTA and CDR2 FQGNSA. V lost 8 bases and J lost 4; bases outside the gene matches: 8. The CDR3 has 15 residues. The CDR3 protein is CASGATSGSLETQYF. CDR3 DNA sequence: TGTGCCAGCGGAGCGACTAGCGGGAGTTTAGAGACCCAGTACTTC.

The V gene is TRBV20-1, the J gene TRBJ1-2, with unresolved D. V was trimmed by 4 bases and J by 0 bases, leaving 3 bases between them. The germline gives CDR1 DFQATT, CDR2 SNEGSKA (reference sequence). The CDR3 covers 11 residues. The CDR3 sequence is CSAIANYGYTF. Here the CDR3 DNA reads TGCAGTGCTATAGCTAACTATGGCTACACCTTC.

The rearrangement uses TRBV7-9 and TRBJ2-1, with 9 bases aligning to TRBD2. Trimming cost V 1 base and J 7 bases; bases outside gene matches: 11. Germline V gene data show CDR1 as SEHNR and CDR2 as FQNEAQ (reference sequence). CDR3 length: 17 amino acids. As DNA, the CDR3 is TGTGCCAGCAGCTTAGAGCTAGCGGGATTTCTGGGGAATGAGCAGTTCTTC. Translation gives CASSLELAGFLGNEQFF. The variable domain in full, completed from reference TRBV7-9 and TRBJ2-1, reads DTGVSQNPRHKITKRGQNVTFRCDPISEHNRLYWYRQTLGQGPEFLTYFQNEAQLEKSRLLSDRFSAERPKGSFSTLEIQRTEQGDSAMYLCASSLELAGFLGNEQFFGPGTRLTVL.

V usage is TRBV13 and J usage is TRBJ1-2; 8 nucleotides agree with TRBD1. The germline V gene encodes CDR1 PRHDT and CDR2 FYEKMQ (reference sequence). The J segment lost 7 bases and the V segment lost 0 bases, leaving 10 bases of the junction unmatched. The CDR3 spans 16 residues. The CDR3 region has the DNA TGTGCCAGCAGCTTAGGCCTTTACAGGGGGTACAGTGGCTACACCTTC. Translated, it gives CASSLGLYRGYSGYTF.

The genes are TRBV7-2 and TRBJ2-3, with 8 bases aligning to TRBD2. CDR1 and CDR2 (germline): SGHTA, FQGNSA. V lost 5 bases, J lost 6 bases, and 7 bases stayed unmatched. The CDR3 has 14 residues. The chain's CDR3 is CASSPNGGRDTQYF. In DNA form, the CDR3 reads TGTGCCAGCAGCCCGAACGGCGGGAGGGATACGCAGTATTTT. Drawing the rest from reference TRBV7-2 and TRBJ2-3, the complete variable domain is GAGVSQSPSNKVTEKGKDVELRCDPISGHTALYWYRQSLGQGLEFLIYFQGNSAPDKSGLPSDRFSAERTGGSVSTLTIQRTQQEDSAVYLCASSPNGGRDTQYFGPGTRLTVL.

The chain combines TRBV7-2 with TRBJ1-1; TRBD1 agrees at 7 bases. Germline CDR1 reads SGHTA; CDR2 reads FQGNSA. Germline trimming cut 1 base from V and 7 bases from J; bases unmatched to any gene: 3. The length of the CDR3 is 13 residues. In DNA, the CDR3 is TGTGCCAGCAGCTTAGTTTGGACAGGTGAAGCTTTCTTT. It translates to CASSLVWTGEAFF.